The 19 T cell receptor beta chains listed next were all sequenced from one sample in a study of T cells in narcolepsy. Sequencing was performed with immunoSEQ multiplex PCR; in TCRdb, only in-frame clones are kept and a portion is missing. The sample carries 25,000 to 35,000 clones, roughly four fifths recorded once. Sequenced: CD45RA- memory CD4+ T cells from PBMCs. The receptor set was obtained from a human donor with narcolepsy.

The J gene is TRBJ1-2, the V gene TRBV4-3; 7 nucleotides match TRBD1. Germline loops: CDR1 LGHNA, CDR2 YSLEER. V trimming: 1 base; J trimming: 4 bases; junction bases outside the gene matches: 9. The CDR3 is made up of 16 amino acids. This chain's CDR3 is CASSQVQGGYIYGYTF. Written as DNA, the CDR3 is TGCGCCAGCAGCCAAGTTCAGGGGGGATATATCTATGGCTACACCTTC.

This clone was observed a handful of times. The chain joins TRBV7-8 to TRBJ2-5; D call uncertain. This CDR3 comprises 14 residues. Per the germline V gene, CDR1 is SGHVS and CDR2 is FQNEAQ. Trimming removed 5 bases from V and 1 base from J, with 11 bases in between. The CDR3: CASSPRRSQETQYF. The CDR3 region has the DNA TGTGCCAGCAGCCCCCGCCGCAGCCAAGAGACCCAGTACTTC.

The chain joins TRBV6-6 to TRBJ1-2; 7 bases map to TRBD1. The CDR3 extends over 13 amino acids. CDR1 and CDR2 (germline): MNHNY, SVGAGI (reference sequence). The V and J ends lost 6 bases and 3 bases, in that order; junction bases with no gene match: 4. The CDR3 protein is CASSRGGDYGYTF. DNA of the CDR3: TGTGCCAGCAGCAGGGGGGGAGACTATGGCTACACCTTC.

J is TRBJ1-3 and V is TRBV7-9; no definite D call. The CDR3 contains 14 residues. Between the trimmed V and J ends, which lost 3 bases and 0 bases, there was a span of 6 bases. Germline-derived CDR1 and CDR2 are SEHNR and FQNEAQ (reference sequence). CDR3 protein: CASSLIFSGNTIYF. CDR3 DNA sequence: TGTGCCAGCAGCTTGATATTCTCTGGAAACACCATATATTTT.

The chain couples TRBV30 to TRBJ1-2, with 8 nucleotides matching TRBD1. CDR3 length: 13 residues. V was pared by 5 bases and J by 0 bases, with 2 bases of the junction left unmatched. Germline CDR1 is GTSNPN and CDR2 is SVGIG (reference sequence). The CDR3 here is CAWVDRANYGYTF. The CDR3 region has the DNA TGTGCCTGGGTGGACAGGGCTAACTATGGCTACACCTTC.

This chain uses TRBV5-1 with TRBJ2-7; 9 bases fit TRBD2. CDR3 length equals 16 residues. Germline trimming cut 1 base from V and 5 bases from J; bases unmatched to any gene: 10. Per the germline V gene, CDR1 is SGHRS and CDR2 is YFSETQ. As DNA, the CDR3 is TGCGCCAGCAGCTTGTCTGGCGGGGGGGCAATGAACGAGCAGTACTTC. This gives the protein CASSLSGGGAMNEQYF. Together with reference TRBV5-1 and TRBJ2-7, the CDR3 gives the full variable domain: KAGVTQTPRYLIKTRGQQVTLSCSPISGHRSVSWYQQTPGQGLQFLFEYFSETQRNKGNFPGRFSGRQFSNSRSEMNVSTLELGDSALYLCASSLSGGGAMNEQYFGPGTRLTVT.

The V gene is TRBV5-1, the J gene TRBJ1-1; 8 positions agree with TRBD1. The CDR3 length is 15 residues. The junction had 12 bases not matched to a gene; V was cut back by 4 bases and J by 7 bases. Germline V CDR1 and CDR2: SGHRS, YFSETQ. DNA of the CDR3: TGCGCCAGCAGCCTACGGACAGGGCGTGGAGTTGAAGCTTTCTTT. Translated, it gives CASSLRTGRGVEAFF.

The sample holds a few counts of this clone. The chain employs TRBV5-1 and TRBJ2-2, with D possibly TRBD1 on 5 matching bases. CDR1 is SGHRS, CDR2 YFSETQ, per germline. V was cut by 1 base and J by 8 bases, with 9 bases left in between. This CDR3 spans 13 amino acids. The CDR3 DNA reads TGCGCCAGCAGCTTGAAGGGGCTTGGGGAGCTGTTTTTT. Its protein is CASSLKGLGELFF.

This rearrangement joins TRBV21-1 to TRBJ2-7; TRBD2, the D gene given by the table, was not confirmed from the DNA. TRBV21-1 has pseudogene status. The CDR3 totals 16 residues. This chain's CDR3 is CASSKSAGGKGDEQYF. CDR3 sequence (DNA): TGTGCCAGCAGCAAAAGTGCGGGGGGTAAGGGCGACGAGCAGTACTTC.

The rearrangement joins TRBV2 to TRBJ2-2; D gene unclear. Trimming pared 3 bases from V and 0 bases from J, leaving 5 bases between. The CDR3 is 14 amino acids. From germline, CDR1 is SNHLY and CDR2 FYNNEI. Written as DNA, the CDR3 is TGTGCCAGCAGTGATCTGGCGAACACCGGGGAGCTGTTTTTT. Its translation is CASSDLANTGELFF.

In nucleotides, the CDR3 is TGTGCCAGCAGCTCAGGGAATTTCAATCAGCCCCAGCATTTT. Translating gives CASSSGNFNQPQHF. The genes are TRBV7-2 and TRBJ1-5, with D maybe TRBD1 (5 bases). V was shortened by 4 bases and J by 3 bases, with 10 bases between the two germline ends. The CDR3 extends over 14 amino acids. Germline assignment: CDR1 SGHTA and CDR2 FQGNSA.

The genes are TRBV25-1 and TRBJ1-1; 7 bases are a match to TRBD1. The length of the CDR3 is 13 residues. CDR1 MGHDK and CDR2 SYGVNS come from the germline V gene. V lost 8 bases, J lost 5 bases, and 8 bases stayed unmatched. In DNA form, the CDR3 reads TGTGCCAGCGGGAACAGGGGACGGACTGAAGCTTTCTTT. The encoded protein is CASGNRGRTEAFF. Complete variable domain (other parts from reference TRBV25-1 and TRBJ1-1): EADIYQTPRYLVIGTGKKITLECSQTMGHDKMYWYQQDPGMELHLIHYSYGVNSTEKGDLSSESTVSRIRTEHFPLTLESARPSHTSQYLCASGNRGRTEAFFGQGTRLTVV.

CDR3 coding DNA: TGTGCCAGCAGCGATCCCCACAGGGGGCCTACAGATACGCAGTATTTT. It encodes CASSDPHRGPTDTQYF. V usage is TRBV9 and J usage is TRBJ2-3; the match to TRBD1 covers 9 bases. CDR1 and CDR2 (germline): SGDLS, YYNGEE. V trimming: 3 bases; J trimming: 3 bases; junction bases outside the gene matches: 8. This CDR3 has 16 residues.

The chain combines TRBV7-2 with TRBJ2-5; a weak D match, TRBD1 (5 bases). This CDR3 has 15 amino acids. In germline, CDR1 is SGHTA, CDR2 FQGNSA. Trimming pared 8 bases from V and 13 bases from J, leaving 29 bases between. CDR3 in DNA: TGTGCCAGCCGCCCGATACAAACGGACAACTCGCCCTGGTACTTC. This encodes CASRPIQTDNSPWYF.

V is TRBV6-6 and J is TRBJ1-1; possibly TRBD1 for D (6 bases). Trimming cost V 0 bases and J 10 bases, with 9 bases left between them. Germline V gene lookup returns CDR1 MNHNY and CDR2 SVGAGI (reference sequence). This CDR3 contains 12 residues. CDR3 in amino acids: CASSYSGGSAFF. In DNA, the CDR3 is TGTGCCAGCAGTTACTCAGGGGGTTCAGCTTTCTTT.

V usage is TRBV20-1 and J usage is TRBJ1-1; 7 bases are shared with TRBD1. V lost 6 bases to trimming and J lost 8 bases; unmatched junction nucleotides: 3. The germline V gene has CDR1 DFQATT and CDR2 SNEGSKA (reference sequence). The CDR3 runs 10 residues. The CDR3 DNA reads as TGCAGTGCCAAGGACAGGGAAGCTTTCTTT. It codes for CSAKDREAFF.

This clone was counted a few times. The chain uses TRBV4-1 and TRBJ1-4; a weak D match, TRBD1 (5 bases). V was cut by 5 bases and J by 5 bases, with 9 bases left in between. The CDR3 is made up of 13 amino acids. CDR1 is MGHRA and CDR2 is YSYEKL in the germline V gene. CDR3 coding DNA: TGCGCCAGCAGCTGGCGGGGGAATGAAAAACTGTTTTTT. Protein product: CASSWRGNEKLFF.

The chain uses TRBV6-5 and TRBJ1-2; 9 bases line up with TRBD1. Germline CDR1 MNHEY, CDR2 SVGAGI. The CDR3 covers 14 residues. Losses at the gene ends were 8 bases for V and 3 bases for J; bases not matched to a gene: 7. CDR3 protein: CASFPGQGYYGYTF. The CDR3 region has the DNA TGTGCCAGCTTCCCCGGACAGGGGTACTATGGCTACACCTTC.

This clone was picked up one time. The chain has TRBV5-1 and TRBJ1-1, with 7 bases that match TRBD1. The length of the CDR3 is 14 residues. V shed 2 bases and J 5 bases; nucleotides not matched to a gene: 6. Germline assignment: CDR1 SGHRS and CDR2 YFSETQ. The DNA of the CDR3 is TGCGCCAGCAGCTTTGGGGACAGATATACTGAAGCTTTCTTT. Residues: CASSFGDRYTEAFF.